The 6 T cell receptor beta chains below all came from one sample that was sequenced in a study of cytomegalovirus exposure and HLA in healthy donors. 60 Vbeta and 13 Jbeta primers were used in PCR. Clones were sequenced by immunoSEQ multiplex PCR, and TCRdb holds only the in-frame ones, with some missing. The sample gives about 150,000 clones, over 60% of which show up once; 2.5% to 3.5% is in the top ten. The sequencing sample was made of PBMCs. These receptors were taken from a man in his forties in good health and CMV-seronegative.

The rearrangement uses TRBV29-1 and TRBJ2-7; 9 bases are shared with TRBD1. Unmatched junction bases numbered 4, after V lost 6 bases and J lost 4 bases. Germline lookup yields CDR1 SQVTM and CDR2 ANQGSEA. The CDR3 runs to 12 residues. The CDR3 sequence is CSVRGQGYEQYF. As DNA, the CDR3 is TGCAGCGTCCGGGGACAGGGATACGAGCAGTACTTC.

The V and J genes are TRBV27 and TRBJ1-1; TRBD1 aligns across 8 bases. CDR3 size: 13 residues. CDR1 MNHEY and CDR2 SMNVEV come from the germline V gene (reference sequence). V was pared by 10 bases and J by 1 base, with 5 bases of the junction left unmatched. CDR3 bases: TGTGCCACCCAGGGACAGGCGAACACTGAAGCTTTCTTT. Its protein is CATQGQANTEAFF.

The chain recombines TRBV4-1 with TRBJ2-5; 8 bases line up with TRBD1. The CDR3 is 14 residues long. V trimming: 3 bases; J trimming: 1 base; junction bases outside the gene matches: 1. Germline-derived CDR1 and CDR2 are MGHRA and YSYEKL. Here the CDR3 DNA reads TGCGCCAGCAGCCACGACAGGGGCCAAGAGACCCAGTACTTC. It is translated as CASSHDRGQETQYF.

CDR3 in DNA: TGTGCCAGCAGCTTAGGGACTAGGCCTCTAGGTGAGCAGTTCTTC. It codes for CASSLGTRPLGEQFF. The chain carries TRBV7-9 and TRBJ2-1; 7 bases match TRBD2. The ends lost 1 base at V and 9 bases at J; junction bases unmatched: 9. The V gene's germline CDR1 is SEHNR and CDR2 FQNEAQ (reference sequence). The CDR3 length is 15 residues. Together with reference TRBV7-9 and TRBJ2-1, the CDR3 gives the full variable domain: DTGVSQNPRHKITKRGQNVTFRCDPISEHNRLYWYRQTLGQGPEFLTYFQNEAQLEKSRLLSDRFSAERPKGSFSTLEIQRTEQGDSAMYLCASSLGTRPLGEQFFGPGTRLTVL.

The chain employs TRBV25-1 and TRBJ2-7; tentatively, D is TRBD2 (7 bases). Per germline, CDR1 MGHDK and CDR2 SYGVNS. Trimming removed 1 base from V and 6 bases from J, with 13 bases in between. The CDR3 is made up of 14 amino acids. For the CDR3, the DNA is TGTGCCAGCAGTGAATGGGGGAGGGGGGCCGAGCAGTACTTC. The encoded protein is CASSEWGRGAEQYF.

This clone was counted a few times. This chain connects TRBV18 to TRBJ1-6, with unresolved D. V was shortened by 1 base and J by 10 bases, with 17 bases between the two germline ends. The V gene's germline CDR1 is KGHSH and CDR2 LQKENI. The CDR3 sequence is 16 residues long. In nucleotides, the CDR3 is TGTGCCAGCTCACCACGTGATAAGGGAGTCGGCTCACCCCTCCACTTT. Its translation: CASSPRDKGVGSPLHF.